One and the same sample provided the 9 T cell receptor beta chains below, sequenced in a study of blood T cell repertoires in COVID-19 (dated by TCRdb to 2019 to 2021). Library preparation was by the immunoSEQ multiplex PCR assay. The clones in this table, taken by TCRdb from immuneACCESS, are in-frame only. Not every clone is retained; where verified, under half of the shortfall comes from an unresolved V gene, and the cause of the rest is unknown. The sample contains approximately 200,000 clones, about 85% of them found a single time. The leading ten clones occupy approximately 11% of the sample. The sequencing input was PBMCs or T cells enriched from blood (not recorded which). The receptors derive from a man aged 25 to 40 who had recovered from COVID-19.

V and J are TRBV7-2 and TRBJ1-5; TRBD1 aligns across 7 bases. This CDR3 region has 13 residues. V dropped 4 bases and J dropped 5; count of bases not matched to a gene: 2. The V gene's germline CDR1 is SGHTA and CDR2 FQGNSA. The CDR3 region is CASSYRGDQPQHF. The CDR3 DNA is TGTGCCAGCAGCTACAGGGGAGATCAGCCCCAGCATTTT.

The chain has TRBV7-2 and TRBJ1-5, with D unclear. This CDR3 spans 14 amino acids. Germline lookup yields CDR1 SGHTA and CDR2 FQGNSA. Trimming removed 5 bases at V and 3 bases at J, with 11 bases between. As DNA, the CDR3 is TGTGCCAGCAGCCCCTTCCCTATCAATCAGCCCCAGCATTTT. Protein sequence: CASSPFPINQPQHF.

V and J are TRBV10-3 and TRBJ2-2, with 7 bases lining up with TRBD1. Germline assignment: CDR1 ENHRY and CDR2 SYGVKD. V gave up 3 bases and J gave up 3 bases; unmatched junction bases: 4. This CDR3 region has 15 residues. CDR3 sequence: CAISDDRADTGELFF. In nucleotides, the CDR3 is TGTGCCATCAGTGATGACAGGGCAGACACCGGGGAGCTGTTTTTT.

DNA of the CDR3: TGTGCCAGCAGTTCGGTGAAGGGGGCGAGCTACGAGCAGTACTTC. The encoded protein is CASSSVKGASYEQYF. The rearrangement joins TRBV27 to TRBJ2-7; 7 bases align to TRBD1. V lost 4 bases and J lost 3; bases outside the gene matches: 9. The germline V gene encodes CDR1 MNHEY and CDR2 SMNVEV (reference sequence). This CDR3 spans 15 amino acids.

The chain couples TRBV2 to TRBJ1-2; D is ambiguous. Germline V CDR1 and CDR2: SNHLY, FYNNEI. This CDR3 spans 16 amino acids. Trimming took 2 bases from V and 4 from J, leaving 17 bases between them. CDR3 DNA: TGTGCCAGCAGTGAACTATGGTCCTCACTGCTCTATGGCTACACCTTC. Protein: CASSELWSSLLYGYTF.

The chain uses TRBV10-1 and TRBJ2-3; 9 positions agree with TRBD2. CDR3 length: 15 residues. J lost 6 bases, V lost 3 bases, and 7 bases had no gene match. CDR1 and CDR2 (germline): WNHNN, SYGVQD (reference sequence). CDR3 sequence: CASSDSGSFGDTQYF. Written as DNA, the CDR3 is TGCGCCAGCAGTGATAGCGGGAGTTTCGGGGATACGCAGTATTTT.

This chain links TRBV4-2 with TRBJ1-1, with D perhaps matching TRBD1 (5 bases). The CDR3 is 16 amino acids. Germline V lookup: CDR1 LGHNA, CDR2 YNFKEQ. Deletions cut 2 bases from V and 0 bases from J, with 13 bases between. CDR3 residues: CASSQNLQGLNTEAFF. The CDR3 bases are TGTGCCAGCAGCCAAAATCTTCAGGGTTTGAACACTGAAGCTTTCTTT.

The J gene is TRBJ1-1, the V gene TRBV13; the D is unclear. V lost 0 bases, J lost 6 bases, and 5 bases lay in between. The CDR3 contains 12 residues. Germline V gene lookup returns CDR1 PRHDT and CDR2 FYEKMQ (reference sequence). The CDR3 is CASSLGAPEAFF. CDR3 sequence (DNA): TGTGCCAGCAGCTTAGGGGCACCTGAAGCTTTCTTT.

The chain links TRBV6-5 to TRBJ1-2; D unresolved. V was cut by 6 bases and J by 0 bases, with 14 bases left in between. From germline, CDR1 is MNHEY and CDR2 SVGAGI. There are 15 residues in the CDR3. The CDR3 loop reads CASRPRLVANYGYTF. The CDR3, as DNA: TGTGCCAGCAGGCCTAGATTAGTAGCTAACTATGGCTACACCTTC.